This T cell receptor (beta chain) was sequenced during a study of T-cell memory formation after mild COVID-19. Study information: The TCR clusters were mostly specific to one donor.

5'RACE, which relied on constant-segment primers, yielded TCR alpha and TCR beta cDNA libraries carrying sample barcodes and UMIs. One entry per CDR3 protein, called by TCRdb with MiXCR from the 5' RACE reads. The top ten clones hold around two fifths of a sample with 70,000 to 100,000 distinct CDR3 sequences, more than 13% of them seen once. Notes on the study in general: Pre-infection memory held some responding clones, suggesting pre-existing cross-reactive T cells responded.

Of note for this clonotype: Its specificity is unknown.

The length of the CDR3 is 16 residues. Losses at the gene ends were 5 bases for V and 1 base for J; bases not matched to a gene: 7. From germline, CDR1 is MNHEY and CDR2 SVGAGI. Sequencing was done on a sample of PBMCs or a T cell subset sorted from them (not recorded which). The clonotype was recovered from a man aged 18 to 29 who had mild COVID-19 (a few samples of this study predate the infection). Cell type and time point are not known. The V gene is TRBV6-5, the J gene TRBJ2-3, with 9 bases fitting TRBD2. In DNA, the CDR3 is TGTGCCAGCAGTATGATGCCTAGCGGGGGCACAGATACGCAGTATTTT. This encodes CASSMMPSGGTDTQYF.